In this sample, the clone carrying this T cell receptor (beta chain) turned up a few times. This specimen comes from a study of identical twins. Each CDR3 protein is one row after TCRdb ran MiXCR on the 5' RACE reads. The sample shows 300,000 to 350,000 distinct CDR3 sequences, about 12% of them seen only once. The CDR3 length is 14 residues. Germline V gene lookup returns CDR1 MNHEY and CDR2 SMNVEV (reference sequence). The V end was cut by 4 bases, the J end by 7 bases, with 14 bases between. These data are also associated with another study on yellow fever vaccine responses in identical twins.

The sample comprised CD8+ T cells sorted from blood. This rearrangement joins TRBV27 to TRBJ2-1; D might be TRBD1 or TRBD2, each matching 5 bases. The receptor was derived from a woman between 18 and 30 years old in good health. CDR3 sequence: CASSSPGPPNEQFF. Here the CDR3 DNA reads TGTGCCAGCAGTTCTCCGGGACCACCGAATGAGCAGTTCTTC.